The 3 T cell receptor beta chains below come from one sample, sequenced in a study of long-term antiretroviral therapy in people with HIV. Survey level was the resolution at which the v3.0 immunoSEQ assay ran. Sequencing was performed with immunoSEQ multiplex PCR; in TCRdb, only in-frame clones are kept and a portion is missing. The sample yields 30,000 to 50,000 clones, roughly 90% seen once. The material was unsorted PBMCs, obtained just before starting antiretroviral therapy. The receptors come from a young woman with HIV.

This clone was counted once. The chain couples TRBV14 to TRBJ2-7, with 10 bases fitting TRBD2. The J segment lost 4 bases and the V segment lost 3 bases, leaving 0 bases of the junction unmatched. Germline-derived CDR1 and CDR2 are SGHDN and FVKESK. The CDR3 runs to 13 residues. The DNA for the CDR3 is TGTGCCAGCAGCCAGGGACTAGCGTACGAGCAGTACTTC. This codes for CASSQGLAYEQYF.

The chain's CDR3 is CASRQFVKRDRETDTQYF. The CDR3 DNA reads TGTGCCAGCAGACAATTCGTCAAGCGGGACAGGGAAACAGATACGCAGTATTTT. The gene calls are TRBV7-8 and TRBJ2-3; TRBD1 matches 9 bases. V gave up 6 bases and J gave up 3 bases; unmatched junction bases: 16. This CDR3 is built from 18 residues. The germline V gene has CDR1 SGHVS and CDR2 FQNEAQ.

This chain connects TRBV4-2 to TRBJ1-3; 7 bases match TRBD1. The CDR3 sequence is 16 residues long. In germline, CDR1 is LGHNA, CDR2 YNFKEQ. V was clipped by 3 bases and J by 5 bases; unmatched bases: 10. CDR3 region: CASSQTGSAGRNTIYF. The CDR3 region has the DNA TGTGCCAGCAGCCAGACAGGGTCCGCCGGTAGAAACACCATATATTTT.